This is a list of T cell receptor beta chains from one sample in a study of T-cell memory formation after mild COVID-19. Using its own MiXCR run on the 5' RACE reads, TCRdb lists one record per CDR3 protein. The sample shows more than 55,000 distinct CDR3 sequences, approximately 9.5% of them seen only once. Material for sequencing was PBMCs or a T cell subset sorted from them (not recorded which). These receptors all come from a young man who had mild COVID-19 (a few samples of this study predate the infection). Cell type and time point are not known. Both conserved end residues are part of each CDR3. A D gene is named only where the DNA matches it firmly. Some rows have no size entry. The others give once, few or many, or a class for an expanded clone.

J gene	V gene	D gene	clone size	CDR3 DNA	CDR3 protein
TRBJ2-5	TRBV30	TRBD2	many	TGTGCCTGGAGTTTTAGCGGGGCCTCAGAGACCCAGTACTTC	CAWSFSGASETQYF
TRBJ2-3	TRBV5-4	NA	NA	TGTGCCAGCAGCCCAAGCGGAGATGACACAGATACGCAGTATTTT	CASSPSGDDTDTQYF
TRBJ1-1	TRBV7-8	TRBD1	NA	TGTGCCAGCAGCGTGGGACAGGGACGGGGATTGAACACTGAAGCTTTCTTT	CASSVGQGRGLNTEAFF
TRBJ1-2	TRBV5-1	NA	many	TGCGCCAGCAGCTTGGACAGGGAGCCCGGGCTATCTGGCTACACCTTC	CASSLDREPGLSGYTF
TRBJ1-1	TRBV7-2	TRBD1	many	TGTGCCAGCAGTCAGTTAGGACAGGGTGGAGCTGAAGCTTTCTTT	CASSQLGQGGAEAFF
TRBJ1-1	TRBV18	TRBD1	NA	TGTGCCAGCTCACTTCGGACAGGGGGTTGGACTGAAGCTTTCTTT	CASSLRTGGWTEAFF
TRBJ1-5	TRBV29-1	TRBD1	few	TGCAGCGTAACCGGACAGGGGGATCAGCCCCAGCATTTT	CSVTGQGDQPQHF
TRBJ2-3	TRBV7-2	NA	many	TGTGCCAGCAGCTTAGGGCTAGGAACAGATACGCAGTATTTT	CASSLGLGTDTQYF
TRBJ2-5	TRBV20-1	TRBD2	few	TGCAGTGCTCCTCTAGCGGGCCAAGAGACCCAGTACTTC	CSAPLAGQETQYF
TRBJ1-4	TRBV5-1	NA	NA	TGCGCCAGCAGAGGTACGGAACGTAATGAAAAACTGTTTTTT	CASRGTERNEKLFF
TRBJ1-4	TRBV7-6	NA	NA	TGTGCCAGCAGCAGGGGAGGAGAAAAACTGTTTTTT	CASSRGGEKLFF
TRBJ1-2	TRBV11-2	TRBD1	few	TGTGCCAGCAGCTTAGAGGGTGGGACAGTTCATTATGGCTACACCTTC	CASSLEGGTVHYGYTF
TRBJ2-3	TRBV7-3	TRBD2	NA	TGTGCCAGCAGCCCCGGACTAGAAACAGATACGCAGTATTTT	CASSPGLETDTQYF
TRBJ2-3	TRBV6-6	TRBD2	NA	TGTGCCAGCAGCCGTCCTAGCGGGGGCACAGATACGCAGTATTTT	CASSRPSGGTDTQYF
TRBJ2-1	TRBV5-4	NA	many	TGTGCCAGCAGCTCCTATGAGGCGTTTGGGCAGTTCTTC	CASSSYEAFGQFF
TRBJ1-2	TRBV4-3	TRBD1	NA	TGCGCCAGCAGCCAAGGGGACAGGGCGCTGCTCACCTTC	CASSQGDRALLTF
TRBJ2-5	TRBV7-2	TRBD2	few	TGTGCCAGCAGCTTATGGGCAGCGGGGGGCTTAGAGACCCAGTACTTC	CASSLWAAGGLETQYF